Each of the 21 T cell receptor beta chains below was sequenced from the same sample in a study of T cell responses to AZD1222 COVID-19 vaccine. Sequencing used immunoSEQ multiplex PCR; TCRdb keeps in-frame clones, though not all of them. The table has over 90,000 clones, 84% seen once. The source material was peripheral blood, sampled on day 0 of AZD1222 vaccination. The receptor source for this set is an adult in good health.

The J gene is TRBJ2-6, the V gene TRBV19; the D gene is possibly TRBD1 (5 bases). Trimming stripped 5 bases from V and 0 bases from J, with 8 bases between. The CDR3 length is 15 residues. The germline CDR1 and CDR2 sequences are LNHDA and SQIVND (reference sequence). The CDR3: CASSVTGSGANVLTF. The CDR3 DNA reads TGTGCCAGTAGTGTCACAGGCTCTGGGGCCAACGTCCTGACTTTC.

This clone came up once. V and J are TRBV18 and TRBJ1-5, with 9 nucleotides matching TRBD1. V dropped 5 bases and J dropped 9; count of bases not matched to a gene: 8. This CDR3 spans 14 amino acids. Looked up from germline, CDR1 is KGHSH and CDR2 is LQKENI. The CDR3 DNA reads as TGTGCCAGCTCAGGGGACAGGGATCAAGGGCCCCAGCATTTT. It is translated as CASSGDRDQGPQHF.

This clone was counted a single time. The V gene is TRBV6-5, the J gene TRBJ1-5; 7 bases fit TRBD1. Unmatched junction bases numbered 12, after V lost 6 bases and J lost 7 bases. The CDR3 covers 15 residues. Germline loops: CDR1 MNHEY, CDR2 SVGAGI. CDR3 protein: CASSAPDRAGQPQHF. The CDR3 bases are TGTGCCAGCAGCGCGCCCGACAGGGCCGGACAGCCCCAGCATTTT.

V gene TRBV4-3 combines with J gene TRBJ2-2; no firm D call. This CDR3 region has 16 residues. CDR1 is LGHNA and CDR2 is YSLEER in the germline V gene. V was shortened by 0 bases and J by 6 bases, with 14 bases between the two germline ends. The DNA of the CDR3 is TGCGCCAGCAGCCAAGACTACGGGTTTCGGCCCGGGGAGCTGTTTTTT. Protein: CASSQDYGFRPGELFF.

The chain combines TRBV15 with TRBJ2-1; 10 positions agree with TRBD2. The CDR3 extends over 16 amino acids. From germline, CDR1 is LNHNV and CDR2 YYDKDF (reference sequence). V trimming: 0 bases; J trimming: 9 bases; junction bases outside the gene matches: 8. CDR3 bases: TGTGCCACCAGCAGAGATCCGAGCGGGAGGGCCCTTGAGCAGTTCTTC. It is translated as CATSRDPSGRALEQFF.

The V call is TRBV28, the J call TRBJ2-3; D call uncertain. The germline gives CDR1 MDHEN, CDR2 SYDVKM. Trimming shortened V by 4 bases and J by 2 bases, and 10 bases separated the two germline ends. The CDR3 length is 14 residues. This CDR3 is CASSSPAVTDTQYF. CDR3 nucleotides: TGTGCCAGCAGTTCCCCCGCGGTCACAGATACGCAGTATTTT.

The chain joins TRBV19 to TRBJ1-1; 8 bases line up with TRBD1. CDR1 and CDR2 from the germline V gene are LNHDA and SQIVND (reference sequence). The V gene end was trimmed by 6 bases and the J gene end by 3 bases; junction bases not matched to a gene: 6. The CDR3 is made up of 14 amino acids. The CDR3 loop is CASRSTGADTEAFF. CDR3 in DNA: TGTGCCAGTAGGTCGACAGGGGCGGACACTGAAGCTTTCTTT.

The chain joins TRBV6-5 to TRBJ2-3, with 8 nucleotides matching TRBD1. With V trimmed by 7 bases and J by 4 bases, 7 bases remained unmatched. CDR3 length: 14 residues. CDR1 and CDR2 (germline): MNHEY, SVGAGI. The CDR3 region has the DNA TGTGCCAGCAAGCGGACAGGGCGTCCAGATACGCAGTATTTT. Translation gives CASKRTGRPDTQYF.

This clone was detected only once. The rearrangement joins TRBV7-2 to TRBJ1-6; D is ambiguous. CDR1 and CDR2 from the germline V gene are SGHTA and FQGNSA. This CDR3 is 15 amino acids long. With 5 bases removed from V and 0 bases from J, the gap between germline ends came to 8 bases. The CDR3 region is CASSLSPSYNSPLHF. CDR3 nucleotide sequence: TGTGCCAGCAGCCTATCCCCCTCCTATAATTCACCCCTCCACTTT.

The chain couples TRBV10-1 to TRBJ2-1; 9 positions agree with TRBD2. CDR1 and CDR2 (germline): WNHNN, SYGVQD (reference sequence). The CDR3 loop spans 16 amino acids. V lost 1 base and J lost 6; bases outside the gene matches: 7. In DNA, the CDR3 is TGCGCCAGCAGTGAGTTTGGCGGGGGGGACTCCAATGAGCAGTTCTTC. Its protein is CASSEFGGGDSNEQFF.

The chain carries TRBV28 and TRBJ1-6, with TRBD1 matching over 9 bases. The V segment lost 5 bases and the J segment 7 bases; nucleotides outside the gene matches: 6. The CDR3 length is 15 residues. Germline CDR1 MDHEN, CDR2 SYDVKM. In DNA form, the CDR3 reads TGTGCCAGCAGTGGGACAGGGTCCTTAAATTCACCCCTCCACTTT. Protein product: CASSGTGSLNSPLHF.

The chain links TRBV6-5 to TRBJ1-2; 8 nucleotides match TRBD1. Losses at the gene ends were 0 bases for V and 14 bases for J; bases not matched to a gene: 11. Germline CDR1 MNHEY, CDR2 SVGAGI. The CDR3 is 14 residues long. DNA of the CDR3: TGTGCCAGCAGTTACTCGACCAGGGGGCCCCTAGGGACCTTC. Protein product: CASSYSTRGPLGTF.

The rearrangement links TRBV5-1 to TRBJ2-7; D is perhaps TRBD2 (5 bases). Germline CDR1 and CDR2: SGHRS and YFSETQ. The CDR3 loop spans 15 amino acids. V was pared by 2 bases and J by 4 bases, with 16 bases between. The CDR3 region has the DNA TGCGCCAGCAGCTTCCCACGGGGTGGGAGTTACGAGCAGTACTTC. Protein sequence: CASSFPRGGSYEQYF.

V usage is TRBV7-6 and J usage is TRBJ2-7; D perhaps matches TRBD2 (7 bases). CDR3 length: 17 amino acids. Trimming left V 1 base short and J 0 bases short, with 16 bases between. CDR1 and CDR2 (germline): SGHVS, FNYEAQ. DNA for the CDR3: TGTGCCAGCAGCTTAGGGGGCGGGGGCTCCCTCTCCTACGAGCAGTACTTC. As protein: CASSLGGGGSLSYEQYF.

This rearrangement joins TRBV6-1 to TRBJ1-2, with a possible D match to TRBD1 (5 bases). Trimming pared 1 base from V and 4 bases from J, leaving 7 bases between. CDR1 MNHNS and CDR2 SASEGT come from the germline V gene. This CDR3 is 13 amino acids long. CDR3 loop: CASSEGQLYGYTF. CDR3 nucleotides: TGTGCCAGCAGTGAAGGACAGCTCTATGGCTACACCTTC.

This clone was counted once. The V gene is TRBV4-3, the J gene TRBJ2-3, with D possibly matching TRBD2 (5 bases). The CDR3 has 14 residues. From germline, CDR1 is LGHNA and CDR2 YSLEER. V lost 1 base, J lost 8 bases, and 13 bases lay in between. DNA for the CDR3: TGCGCCAGCAGCCAAGGGCCCGTCGGAGGTACGCAGTATTTT. This translates into CASSQGPVGGTQYF.

The chain recombines TRBV19 with TRBJ1-2; D not resolved. The V gene lost 9 bases and the J gene lost 8 bases, with 13 bases spanning the gap. This CDR3 has 11 amino acids. The V gene's germline CDR1 is LNHDA and CDR2 SQIVND (reference sequence). The CDR3 sequence: CASSVGWGYTF. The CDR3 DNA reads TGTGCCAGCTCGGTGGGTTGGGGCTACACCTTC.

The chain combines TRBV9 with TRBJ1-5; 9 bases agree with TRBD1. CDR3 length equals 15 residues. The trim removed 3 bases at V and 4 bases at J, leaving 5 bases unmatched. The germline CDR1 and CDR2 sequences are SGDLS and YYNGEE. In nucleotides, the CDR3 is TGTGCCAGCAGCGCCGGACAGGGGCGGAATCAGCCCCAGCATTTT. Amino acids: CASSAGQGRNQPQHF.

The J gene is TRBJ2-7, the V gene TRBV19; 7 bases are a match to TRBD2. CDR1 is LNHDA and CDR2 is SQIVND in the germline V gene (reference sequence). This CDR3 spans 14 amino acids. With 3 bases clipped from V and 3 bases from J, the junction kept 5 bases outside the gene matches. The CDR3 region has the DNA TGTGCCAGTAGTATCCAAACGGGGGGCTACGAGCAGTACTTC. This codes for CASSIQTGGYEQYF.

The genes are TRBV9 and TRBJ2-7; 12 nucleotides align to TRBD2. Trimming removed 4 bases from V and 0 bases from J; junction bases left unmatched: 5. Germline V lookup: CDR1 SGDLS, CDR2 YYNGEE. The CDR3 loop spans 16 amino acids. CDR3 region: CASSPRLAGDSYEQYF. DNA for the CDR3: TGTGCCAGCAGCCCGAGACTAGCGGGAGACTCCTACGAGCAGTACTTC.

This clone was counted a single time. This chain uses TRBV12-3 or TRBV12-4 with TRBJ1-3; D is possibly TRBD1 (5 bases). With 6 bases removed from V and 6 bases from J, the gap between germline ends came to 9 bases. CDR3 length equals 12 residues. The CDR3 loop is CASRGRVNTIYF. In nucleotides, the CDR3 is TGTGCCAGCAGGGGCAGGGTAAACACCATATATTTT.